One and the same sample provided the 25 T cell receptor beta chains below, sequenced in a study of blood T cell repertoires in COVID-19 (dated by TCRdb to 2020 to 2021). Libraries were constructed by the immunoSEQ multiplex PCR assay. TCRdb provides this immuneACCESS table in a form limited to in-frame rearrangements. Some clones are lacking; in checked studies, under half of them reflect an unresolved V gene, and why the rest are absent is not known. The table for this sample lists roughly 430,000 clones; 88% of them were counted only once. The ten top clones hold over 2% of the sample. The sequencing sample was made of PBMCs or T cells enriched from blood (not recorded which). Receptors originate from a woman aged 40 to 50 with acute COVID-19.

CDR3 bases: TGTGCCAGCAGCCTGGGGAACAGGGCAGGAGGCTACACCTTC. Amino acid sequence: CASSLGNRAGGYTF. V usage is TRBV5-4 and J usage is TRBJ1-2; D might be TRBD1 (6 bases). The V gene's germline CDR1 is SGHNT and CDR2 YYREEE (reference sequence). The CDR3 extends over 14 amino acids. Trimming pared 4 bases from V and 8 bases from J, leaving 18 bases between.

Comment on this clone: The identical CDR3 is also encoded by other nucleotide sequences in the sample. J is TRBJ1-1 and V is TRBV12-3 or TRBV12-4, with 8 bases matching TRBD1. V lost 4 bases, J lost 4 bases, and 2 bases stayed unmatched. CDR3 size: 13 residues. CDR3 amino acids: CASSSTGGTEAFF. The CDR3, as DNA: TGTGCCAGCAGTTCAACAGGGGGCACTGAAGCTTTCTTT.

The chain joins TRBV25-1 to TRBJ1-1; TRBD1 matches 9 bases. The ends lost 6 bases at V and 3 bases at J; junction bases unmatched: 2. The CDR3 length is 13 residues. Per germline, CDR1 MGHDK and CDR2 SYGVNS. CDR3 protein: CASRGQGDTEAFF. In DNA form, the CDR3 reads TGTGCCAGCAGGGGACAGGGTGACACTGAAGCTTTCTTT.

The V call is TRBV30, the J call TRBJ1-6; 7 bases fit TRBD1. Germline V lookup: CDR1 GTSNPN, CDR2 SVGIG (reference sequence). CDR3 length equals 14 residues. Trimming cost V 3 bases and J 7 bases; bases outside gene matches: 6. The CDR3 sequence is CAWRITTGNSPLHF. The CDR3 DNA is TGTGCCTGGAGAATAACGACAGGGAATTCACCCCTCCACTTT.

In this sample, this clone turned up once. The chain joins TRBV5-6 to TRBJ2-7; the D gene is possibly TRBD2 (6 bases). Trimming took off 3 bases at V and 3 bases at J, with 13 bases between the two ends. This CDR3 has 14 residues. Per the germline V gene, CDR1 is SGHDT and CDR2 is YYEEEE. The CDR3 spells CASSWGAGVYEQYF. In DNA, the CDR3 is TGTGCCAGCAGCTGGGGAGCGGGCGTCTACGAGCAGTACTTC.

This sequence joins TRBV24-1 and TRBJ2-7; possible D gene TRBD2, 5 bases. The CDR3 consists of 13 residues. Trimming left V 1 base short and J 7 bases short, with 10 bases between. The germline V gene has CDR1 KGHDR and CDR2 SFDVKD. The CDR3 is CATSDFGIGEQYF. In nucleotides, the CDR3 is TGTGCCACCAGTGATTTCGGGATCGGGGAGCAGTACTTC.

This rearrangement joins TRBV20-1 to TRBJ1-1; D not resolved. V shed 6 bases and J shed 2 bases, with 7 bases lying between them. The CDR3 consists of 11 residues. CDR1 and CDR2 (germline): DFQATT, SNEGSKA (reference sequence). The DNA of the CDR3 is TGCAGTGCCCCCTATAACACTGAAGCTTTCTTT. This gives the protein CSAPYNTEAFF.

The chain links TRBV6-6 to TRBJ2-7; D possibly corresponds to TRBD2 (6 bases). V was cut by 11 bases and J by 0 bases, with 20 bases left in between. CDR1 MNHNY and CDR2 SVGAGI come from the germline V gene (reference sequence). The CDR3 totals 15 residues. For the CDR3, the DNA is TGTGCCTATCATCCGTGGAGGGTGTACTCCTACGAGCAGTACTTC. Translated, it gives CAYHPWRVYSYEQYF.

This chain links TRBV29-1 with TRBJ2-7; 7 positions match TRBD2. The CDR3 has 13 amino acids. In germline, CDR1 is SQVTM, CDR2 ANQGSEA. The junction had 6 bases not matched to a gene; V was cut back by 3 bases and J by 4 bases. The CDR3 DNA reads TGCAGCGTTGAGGGTAGCGGGTTTTACGAGCAGTACTTC. Translating gives CSVEGSGFYEQYF.

The CDR3 region is CASSVRAGDEQYF. The CDR3 DNA sequence: TGTGCCAGCAGTGTCCGGGCAGGGGACGAGCAGTACTTC. The J gene is TRBJ2-7, the V gene TRBV2, with a weak D call TRBD1 (6 bases). The germline gives CDR1 SNHLY, CDR2 FYNNEI. V lost 4 bases, J lost 5 bases, and 12 bases lay in between. The CDR3 has 13 residues.

The V and J genes are TRBV18 and TRBJ1-4, with D tentatively TRBD1 (6 bases). Looked up from germline, CDR1 is KGHSH and CDR2 is LQKENI. V shed 4 bases and J shed 0 bases, with 15 bases lying between them. The length of the CDR3 is 17 residues. The CDR3 nucleotides are TGTGCCAGCTCACTAAAACAGGGTCGAGCAACTAATGAAAAACTGTTTTTT. The encoded protein is CASSLKQGRATNEKLFF.

With respect to this clone: The sample carries other DNA sequences with the same CDR3. This chain uses TRBV24-1 with TRBJ2-5; D not resolved. This CDR3 contains 12 residues. Germline V gives CDR1 KGHDR, CDR2 SFDVKD. Between the trimmed V and J ends, which lost 1 base and 4 bases, there was a span of 3 bases. The CDR3 region is CATSDFGETQYF. Here the CDR3 DNA reads TGTGCCACCAGTGATTTCGGAGAGACCCAGTACTTC.

The rearrangement uses TRBV19 and TRBJ2-1; TRBD2 matches 13 bases. In germline, CDR1 is LNHDA, CDR2 SQIVND (reference sequence). The trim removed 5 bases at V and 6 bases at J, leaving 7 bases unmatched. The CDR3 is 16 residues long. CDR3 nucleotide sequence: TGTGCCAGTAGTTCCCGGACTAGCGGGGGAGTCAATGAGCAGTTCTTC. As protein: CASSSRTSGGVNEQFF.

CDR3 amino acids: CASSLLGNTIYF. In DNA, the CDR3 is TGTGCCAGCAGCTTATTAGGAAACACCATATATTTT. This sequence joins TRBV7-2 and TRBJ1-3; D unresolved. CDR1 is SGHTA, CDR2 FQGNSA, per germline. This CDR3 spans 12 amino acids. Trimming took 2 bases from V and 4 from J, leaving 3 bases between them.

The chain employs TRBV5-1 and TRBJ1-1; 7 bases line up with TRBD1. The CDR3 has 16 amino acids. Losses at the gene ends were 4 bases for V and 0 bases for J; bases not matched to a gene: 9. Germline assignment: CDR1 SGHRS and CDR2 YFSETQ. CDR3 nucleotides: TGCGCCAGCAGCCCCCGCCCTGGACAGGTGAACACTGAAGCTTTCTTT. Its translation: CASSPRPGQVNTEAFF.

The chain links TRBV19 to TRBJ2-6; TRBD1 is a possible D gene (6 bases). Germline V gene data show CDR1 as LNHDA and CDR2 as SQIVND (reference sequence). CDR3 length: 16 residues. Trimming left V 7 bases short and J 6 bases short, with 19 bases between. The CDR3 sequence: CASTPTPHRAANVLTF. The CDR3 DNA sequence: TGTGCCAGTACCCCAACCCCGCACAGGGCGGCCAACGTCCTGACTTTC.

V and J are TRBV25-1 and TRBJ1-2; 8 nucleotides align to TRBD1. J was trimmed by 3 bases and V by 0 bases; bases with no gene match: 9. The V gene's germline CDR1 is MGHDK and CDR2 SYGVNS. The CDR3 runs to 17 residues. The CDR3 is CASSEYNPAGGDYGYTF. The CDR3 nucleotides read TGTGCCAGCAGTGAATATAATCCGGCAGGGGGCGACTATGGCTACACCTTC.

This clone turned up a few times. J is TRBJ1-4 and V is TRBV25-1; D is unclear. This CDR3 has 15 residues. The V end was cut by 0 bases, the J end by 5 bases, with 10 bases between. From germline, CDR1 is MGHDK and CDR2 SYGVNS. The CDR3 protein is CASSEYGVRNEKLFF. The CDR3 nucleotides are TGTGCCAGCAGTGAATACGGTGTGAGAAATGAAAAACTGTTTTTT.

The chain is built from TRBV3-1 (or the pseudogene TRBV3-2) and TRBJ2-5; 9 positions agree with TRBD1. Trimming at V came to 4 bases and at J to 5 bases, leaving 8 bases not matched to a gene. Germline CDR1 is LGHDT and CDR2 is YNNKEL (reference sequence). The CDR3 runs to 15 residues. The CDR3 DNA is TGTGCCAGCAGCCTTTGGGACAGGGCACCGGAGACCCAGTACTTC. This encodes CASSLWDRAPETQYF.

The chain couples TRBV13 to TRBJ1-5; D is unclear. The CDR3 is made up of 14 amino acids. Trimming left V 2 bases short and J 6 bases short, with 11 bases between. The germline CDR1 and CDR2 sequences are PRHDT and FYEKMQ (reference sequence). This CDR3 reads CASSLRQAGQPQHF. The CDR3, as DNA: TGTGCCAGCAGCTTACGCCAGGCCGGTCAGCCCCAGCATTTT.

The chain couples TRBV5-6 to TRBJ1-5; TRBD1 agrees at 7 bases. The CDR3 contains 13 residues. Trimming at V came to 4 bases and at J to 6 bases, leaving 4 bases not matched to a gene. Germline V gene lookup returns CDR1 SGHDT and CDR2 YYEEEE. The CDR3: CASSPGGVQPQHF. The CDR3 bases are TGTGCCAGCAGCCCAGGGGGTGTTCAGCCCCAGCATTTT.

This clone was observed at least ten times. The chain uses TRBV6-5 and TRBJ1-6; 8 bases align to TRBD1. The CDR3 consists of 15 residues. Germline V gene data show CDR1 as MNHEY and CDR2 as SVGAGI. With 5 bases clipped from V and 6 bases from J, the junction kept 6 bases outside the gene matches. The CDR3 is CASSPLDRANSPLHF. CDR3 in DNA: TGTGCCAGCAGTCCACTGGACAGGGCTAATTCACCCCTCCACTTT.

This chain connects TRBV10-3 to TRBJ1-2; a possible D gene is TRBD1 (6 bases). CDR3 length: 12 amino acids. The germline gives CDR1 ENHRY, CDR2 SYGVKD. V lost 6 bases to trimming and J lost 8 bases, with 13 bases between them. The CDR3 region is CAIRYRVDGYTF. CDR3 coding DNA: TGTGCCATCAGGTACAGGGTGGACGGCTACACCTTC.

The chain uses TRBV24-1 and TRBJ1-5; D may be TRBD1 (6 bases). The germline V gene encodes CDR1 KGHDR and CDR2 SFDVKD. Trimming removed 3 bases from V and 4 bases from J, with 9 bases in between. The CDR3 runs 14 residues. The CDR3: CATSDATGNQPQHF. CDR3 coding DNA: TGTGCCACCAGTGATGCTACAGGGAATCAGCCCCAGCATTTT.

The V gene is TRBV6-5, the J gene TRBJ1-2; D might be TRBD1 (6 bases). V was clipped by 6 bases and J by 7 bases, with 18 bases between them. Germline CDR1 MNHEY, CDR2 SVGAGI. This CDR3 region has 14 residues. CDR3 loop: CASRPSGGERGYTF. The CDR3 DNA follows: TGTGCCAGCAGGCCCTCGGGGGGCGAGCGTGGCTACACCTTC.